One sample yielded the 17 T cell receptor beta chains listed below, sequenced in a study of graft-versus-host responses after intestinal transplantation. Clones were read by immunoSEQ multiplex PCR, and TCRdb kept only the in-frame ones, dropping some. The sample yields approximately 24,000 clones, more than 90% seen once. The specimen comprised PBMCs, sampled 38 to 40 days after intestinal transplant. These receptors were collected from a human patient who received an intestinal transplant, so some T cells may come from the graft donor.

This clone came up a few times. V is TRBV19 and J is TRBJ1-4, with 9 bases aligning to TRBD1. The CDR3 covers 16 residues. After removal of 8 bases from V and 8 bases from J, the junction contained 15 bases not matched to a gene. Looked up from germline, CDR1 is LNHDA and CDR2 is SQIVND (reference sequence). CDR3 nucleotides: TGTGCCAGTGAGGACACAGGGGGCGCGCCCGGGGAAAAACTGTTTTTT. Translated: CASEDTGGAPGEKLFF.

The chain links TRBV7-8 to TRBJ2-5; 11 positions agree with TRBD2. The germline V gene encodes CDR1 SGHVS and CDR2 FQNEAQ. V shed 3 bases and J 3 bases; nucleotides not matched to a gene: 6. The CDR3 is 16 amino acids. The CDR3 nucleotides are TGTGCCAGCAGCTTGCCCACTAGCGGGAGCGAAGAGACCCAGTACTTC. It translates to CASSLPTSGSEETQYF.

This chain's CDR3 is CASSFFRGDKNIQYF. The DNA of the CDR3 is TGTGCCAGCAGCTTCTTTCGTGGGGACAAAAACATTCAGTACTTC. V is TRBV7-9 and J is TRBJ2-4; no firm D call. This CDR3 contains 15 residues. Per germline, CDR1 SEHNR and CDR2 FQNEAQ (reference sequence). V was shortened by 3 bases and J by 3 bases, with 12 bases between the two germline ends.

This chain links TRBV7-3 with TRBJ1-4, with D maybe TRBD1 (5 bases). Germline values: CDR1 SGHTA, CDR2 FQGTGA. With 3 bases removed from V and 8 bases from J, the gap between germline ends came to 10 bases. There are 13 residues in the CDR3. The CDR3 protein is CASSLGVGEKLFF. The CDR3 DNA sequence: TGTGCCAGCAGCTTGGGGGTCGGGGAAAAACTGTTTTTT.

This clone was observed a single time. At one of its ends the junction is not consistent with the germline gene, which may arise from a read error. The chain recombines TRBV4-1 with TRBJ2-7; TRBD1 matches at 7 bases. This CDR3 has 13 residues. Germline loops: CDR1 MGHRA, CDR2 YSYEKL. This CDR3 is CASSQGGRTGSDF. CDR3 DNA sequence: TGCGCCAGCAGCCAAGGGGGTCGGACAGGTTCAGACTTC.

CDR3 region: CASRGQVNEQYF. CDR3 in DNA: TGTGCCAGCAGGGGACAGGTAAACGAGCAGTACTTC. The V and J genes are TRBV25-1 and TRBJ2-7; TRBD1 agrees at 8 bases. The J segment lost 5 bases and the V segment lost 6 bases, leaving 3 bases of the junction unmatched. In germline, CDR1 is MGHDK, CDR2 SYGVNS. The CDR3 totals 12 residues.

This sequence joins TRBV6-5 and TRBJ2-7; D is ambiguous. Per the germline V gene, CDR1 is MNHEY and CDR2 is SVGAGI. CDR3 length: 12 amino acids. Trimming pared 7 bases from V and 5 bases from J, leaving 12 bases between. The CDR3 nucleotides are TGTGCCAGCAAAGGGCAGTCGAACGAGCAGTACTTC. Translated: CASKGQSNEQYF.

The gene calls are TRBV9 and TRBJ1-6; D uncertain. This CDR3 region has 14 residues. The V end was cut by 2 bases, the J end by 3 bases, with 6 bases between. Looked up from germline, CDR1 is SGDLS and CDR2 is YYNGEE. The chain's CDR3 is CASSVRGYNSPLHF. The CDR3 region has the DNA TGTGCCAGCAGCGTCCGGGGCTATAATTCACCCCTCCACTTT.

V gene TRBV4-1 combines with J gene TRBJ1-5; possibly TRBD1 for D (6 bases). The germline V gene encodes CDR1 MGHRA and CDR2 YSYEKL. This CDR3 is 16 amino acids long. Trimming shortened V by 0 bases and J by 6 bases, and 15 bases separated the two germline ends. In nucleotides, the CDR3 is TGCGCCAGCAGCCAAGACGGGGGGCGGAAGAGTCAGCCCCAGCATTTT. The encoded protein is CASSQDGGRKSQPQHF.

The chain employs TRBV4-1 and TRBJ2-7; D possibly uses TRBD1 or TRBD2 (5 bases each). The V end was cut by 0 bases, the J end by 0 bases, with 12 bases between. The CDR3 loop spans 16 amino acids. The germline V gene has CDR1 MGHRA and CDR2 YSYEKL. The CDR3 nucleotides read TGCGCCAGCAGCCAAGACGGGACCTACTCCTCCTACGAGCAGTACTTC. Translating gives CASSQDGTYSSYEQYF.

The chain is built from TRBV27 and TRBJ2-5, with 8 bases fitting TRBD1. From germline, CDR1 is MNHEY and CDR2 SMNVEV (reference sequence). This CDR3 comprises 14 residues. V lost 2 bases, J lost 7 bases, and 6 bases stayed unmatched. Here the CDR3 DNA reads TGTGCCAGCAGTTTAGGGACAGGCATAGGGACCCAGTACTTC. It codes for CASSLGTGIGTQYF.

A remark on this clone: The junction departs from germline at one end; a sequencing error may be responsible. This chain joins TRBV7-7 and TRBJ2-3; 10 bases map to TRBD2. In germline, CDR1 is SSHAT, CDR2 FNYEAQ (reference sequence). CDR3 length equals 15 residues. For the CDR3, the DNA is TGTGCTAGCATCAGACTAGCGGGTAGGAGAGATACGCAGTATTTT. This gives the protein CASIRLAGRRDTQYF.

CDR3 in amino acids: CASSVARGRPDTQYF. In DNA form, the CDR3 reads TGTGCCAGCAGCGTAGCCAGGGGGCGCCCAGATACGCAGTATTTT. The rearrangement joins TRBV9 to TRBJ2-3, with TRBD1 matching over 8 bases. This CDR3 is 15 amino acids long. Trimming cost V 0 bases and J 4 bases; bases outside gene matches: 4. Germline V gene data show CDR1 as SGDLS and CDR2 as YYNGEE.

This clone has just one count. V usage is TRBV7-6 and J usage is TRBJ2-7, with 10 positions matching TRBD2. Trimming at V came to 4 bases and at J to 7 bases, leaving 7 bases not matched to a gene. The CDR3 runs to 14 residues. The germline V gene encodes CDR1 SGHVS and CDR2 FNYEAQ. The CDR3 sequence is CASSYLAGVREQYF. The CDR3 coding sequence is TGTGCCAGCAGCTACCTAGCGGGAGTTCGGGAGCAGTACTTC.

The gene calls are TRBV30 and TRBJ1-2; D gene uncertain. The germline V and J ends were trimmed by 2 bases and 4 bases, with 8 bases remaining between them. This CDR3 has 12 amino acids. Germline CDR1 is GTSNPN and CDR2 is SVGIG (reference sequence). The CDR3 nucleotides are TGTGCCTGGAGTATTCGACCCTATGGCTACACCTTC. Its protein product is CAWSIRPYGYTF. Full variable domain (outside the CDR3, taken from reference TRBV30 and TRBJ1-2): SQTIHQWPATLVQPVGSPLSLECTVEGTSNPNLYWYRQAAGRGLQLLFYSVGIGQISSEVPQNLSASRPQDRQFILSSKKLLLSDSGFYLCAWSIRPYGYTFGSGTRLTVV.

V gene TRBV28 combines with J gene TRBJ2-1; the D gene is possibly TRBD2 (6 bases). V was cut by 4 bases and J by 0 bases, with 16 bases left in between. The V gene's germline CDR1 is MDHEN and CDR2 SYDVKM. This CDR3 contains 17 residues. In DNA, the CDR3 is TGTGCCAGCAGTTCTCCCGAGACTAGGAGCTCCTACAATGAGCAGTTCTTC. It translates to CASSSPETRSSYNEQFF.

A single count supports this clone. V usage is TRBV14 and J usage is TRBJ2-3, with 10 bases aligning to TRBD1. The CDR3 is made up of 16 amino acids. From germline, CDR1 is SGHDN and CDR2 FVKESK. Trimming at V came to 4 bases and at J to 4 bases, leaving 8 bases not matched to a gene. CDR3 sequence (DNA): TGTGCCAGCAGCCTCATGACAGGGGGCAAAGCAGATACGCAGTATTTT. This codes for CASSLMTGGKADTQYF.